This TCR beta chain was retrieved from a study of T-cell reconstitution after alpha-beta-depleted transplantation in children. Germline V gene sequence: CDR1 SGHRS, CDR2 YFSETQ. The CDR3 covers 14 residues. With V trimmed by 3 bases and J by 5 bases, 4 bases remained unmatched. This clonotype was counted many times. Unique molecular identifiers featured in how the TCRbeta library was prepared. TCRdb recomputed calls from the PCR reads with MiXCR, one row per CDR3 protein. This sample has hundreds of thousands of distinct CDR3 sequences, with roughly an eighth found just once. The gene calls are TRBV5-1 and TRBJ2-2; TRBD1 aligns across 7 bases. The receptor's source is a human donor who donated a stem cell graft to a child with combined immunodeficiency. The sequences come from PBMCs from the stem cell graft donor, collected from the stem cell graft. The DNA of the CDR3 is TGCGCCAGCAGCTCACGACAGGGAACCGGGGAGCTGTTTTTT. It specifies CASSSRQGTGELFF.